This TCR beta chain was documented in a study of T cell repertoires in cytomegalovirus infection. Background on the study: HLA-C-restricted CMV epitopes, recently identified, and well-studied HLA-B-restricted ones were used by the study. Based on public TCR beta signatures, there were indications of CMV infection and of a matching HLA type.

Findings and caveats of the study: Predominance within the ex vivo response was attributable to HLA-C-restricted CMV-specific TCR beta clonotypes. Carriers of CMV plus the relevant HLA were identified by cumulative public TCR beta family frequency.

Turning to this clonotype: The antigen remains unidentified.

TCRdb re-derived calls from the reads in MiXCR, one entry per CDR3 protein. The sample consists of approximately 730,000 distinct CDR3 sequences, almost 30% of them appearing once. V lost 0 bases, J lost 4 bases, and 13 bases lay in between. The CDR3 length is 15 residues. Germline assignment: CDR1 DFQATT and CDR2 SNEGSKA (reference sequence). This TCR was recovered from a human donor in good health (CMV status not recorded). Some clones in this sample may be carry-over from other donors' samples. The sequences come from cultured CD8+ T cells from PBMCs, collected from culture after CMV antigen stimulation. The chain joins TRBV20-1 to TRBJ1-5; D is unresolved. This CDR3 reads CSARDRTAGNQPQHF. Written as DNA, the CDR3 is TGCAGTGCTAGAGATCGTACAGCCGGGAATCAGCCCCAGCATTTT.